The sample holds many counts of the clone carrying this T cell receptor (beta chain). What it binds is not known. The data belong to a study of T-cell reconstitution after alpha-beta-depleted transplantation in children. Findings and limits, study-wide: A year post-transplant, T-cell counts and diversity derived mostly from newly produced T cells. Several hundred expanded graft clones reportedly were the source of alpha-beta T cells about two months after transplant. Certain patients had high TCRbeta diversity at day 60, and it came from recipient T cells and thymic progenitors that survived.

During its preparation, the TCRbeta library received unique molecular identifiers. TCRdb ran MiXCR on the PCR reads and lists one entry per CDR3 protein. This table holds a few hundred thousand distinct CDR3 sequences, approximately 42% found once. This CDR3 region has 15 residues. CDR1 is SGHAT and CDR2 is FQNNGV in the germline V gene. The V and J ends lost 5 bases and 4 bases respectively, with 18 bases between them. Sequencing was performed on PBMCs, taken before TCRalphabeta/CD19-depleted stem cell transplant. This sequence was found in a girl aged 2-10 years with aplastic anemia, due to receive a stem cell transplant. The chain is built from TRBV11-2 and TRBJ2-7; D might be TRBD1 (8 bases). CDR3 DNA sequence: TGTGCCAGCAGCCCGGGGGGACAGGTCCCATACGAGCAGTACTTC. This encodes CASSPGGQVPYEQYF.